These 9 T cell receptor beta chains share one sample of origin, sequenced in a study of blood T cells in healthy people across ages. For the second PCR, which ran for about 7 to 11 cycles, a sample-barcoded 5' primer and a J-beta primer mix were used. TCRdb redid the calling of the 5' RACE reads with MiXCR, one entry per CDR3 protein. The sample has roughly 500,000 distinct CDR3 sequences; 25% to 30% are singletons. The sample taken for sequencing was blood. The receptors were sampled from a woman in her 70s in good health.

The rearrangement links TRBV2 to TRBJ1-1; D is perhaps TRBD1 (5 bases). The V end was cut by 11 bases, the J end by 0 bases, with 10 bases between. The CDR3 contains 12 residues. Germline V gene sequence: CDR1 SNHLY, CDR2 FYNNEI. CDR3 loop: CADRQMNTEAFF. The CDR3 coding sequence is TGTGCCGACCGACAGATGAACACTGAAGCTTTCTTT.

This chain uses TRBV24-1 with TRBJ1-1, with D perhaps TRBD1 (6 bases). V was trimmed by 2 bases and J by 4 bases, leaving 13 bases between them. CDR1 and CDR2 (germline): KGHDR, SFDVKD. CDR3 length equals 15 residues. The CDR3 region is CATSDSRGSGTEAFF. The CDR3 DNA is TGTGCCACCAGTGATTCCAGGGGAAGCGGCACTGAAGCTTTCTTT.

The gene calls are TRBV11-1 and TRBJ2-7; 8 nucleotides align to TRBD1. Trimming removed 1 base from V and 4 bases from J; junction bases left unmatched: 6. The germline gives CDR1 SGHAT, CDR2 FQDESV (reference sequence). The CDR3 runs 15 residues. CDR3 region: CASSLGQGAWYEQYF. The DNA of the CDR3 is TGTGCCAGCAGCTTAGGGCAGGGGGCCTGGTACGAGCAGTACTTC.

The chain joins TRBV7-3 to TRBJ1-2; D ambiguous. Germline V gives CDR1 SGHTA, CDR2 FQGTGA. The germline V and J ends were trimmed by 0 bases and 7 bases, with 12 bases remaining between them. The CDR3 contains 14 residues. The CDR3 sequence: CASSLTLRSGGYTF. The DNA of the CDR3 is TGTGCCAGCAGCTTAACTCTAAGGTCTGGTGGCTACACCTTC.

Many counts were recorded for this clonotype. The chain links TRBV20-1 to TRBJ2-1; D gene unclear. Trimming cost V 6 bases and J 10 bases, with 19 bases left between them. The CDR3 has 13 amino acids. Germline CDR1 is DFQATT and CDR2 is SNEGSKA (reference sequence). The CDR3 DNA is TGCAGTGCCCCTACCCCCGGCAGCCGGGAGCAGTTCTTC. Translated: CSAPTPGSREQFF.

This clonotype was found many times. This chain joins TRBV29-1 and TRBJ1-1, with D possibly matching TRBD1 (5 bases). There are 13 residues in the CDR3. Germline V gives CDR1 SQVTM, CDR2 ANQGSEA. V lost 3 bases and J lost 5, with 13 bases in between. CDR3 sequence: CSVDDGGGTEAFF. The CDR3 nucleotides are TGCAGCGTTGACGACGGGGGAGGAACTGAAGCTTTCTTT.

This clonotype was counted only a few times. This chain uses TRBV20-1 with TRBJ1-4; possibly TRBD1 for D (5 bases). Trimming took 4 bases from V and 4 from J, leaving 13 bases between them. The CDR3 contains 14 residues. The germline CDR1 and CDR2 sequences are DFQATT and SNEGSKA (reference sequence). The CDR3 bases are TGCAGTGCTAACCGGGACGGTTATAATGAAAAACTGTTTTTT. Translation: CSANRDGYNEKLFF.

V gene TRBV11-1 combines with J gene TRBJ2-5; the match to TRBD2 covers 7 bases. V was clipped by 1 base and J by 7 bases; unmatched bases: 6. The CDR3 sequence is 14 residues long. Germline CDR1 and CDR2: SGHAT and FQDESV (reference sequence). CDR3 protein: CASSLVGGRGTQYF. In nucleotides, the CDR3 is TGTGCCAGCAGCTTAGTGGGGGGGAGAGGGACCCAGTACTTC.

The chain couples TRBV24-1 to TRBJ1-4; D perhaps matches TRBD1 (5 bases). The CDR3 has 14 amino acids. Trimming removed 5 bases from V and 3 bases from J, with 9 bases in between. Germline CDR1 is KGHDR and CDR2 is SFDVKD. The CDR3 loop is CATSAGGSNEKLFF. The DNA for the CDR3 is TGTGCCACCAGTGCGGGGGGATCTAATGAAAAACTGTTTTTT.